This T cell receptor (beta chain) appears in the sequencing data of a study of blood T cell repertoires in COVID-19. The germline gives CDR1 SGHAT, CDR2 FQNNGV. Trimming at V came to 1 base and at J to 3 bases, leaving 12 bases not matched to a gene. The CDR3 has 18 residues. Sequencing used immunoSEQ multiplex PCR; TCRdb keeps in-frame clones, though not all of them. Counted here are tens of thousands of clones, roughly 90% occurring once; the ten biggest clones make up less than 9.5%. There are a few counts of this clone. The TCR originated in a man aged 60 to 69 with acute or convalescent COVID-19. The chain is built from TRBV11-2 and TRBJ2-7; 10 nucleotides line up with TRBD2. Sample: peripheral blood. CDR3 nucleotide sequence: TGTGCCAGCAGCTTAGCTAGCGGGAGAGGTTTTACCCGCTACGAGCAGTACTTC. This translates into CASSLASGRGFTRYEQYF. The full variable domain, completed using reference TRBV11-2 and TRBJ2-7, is EAGVAQSPRYKIIEKRQSVAFWCNPISGHATLYWYQQILGQGPKLLIQFQNNGVVDDSQLPKDRFSAERLKGVDSTLKIQPAKLEDSAVYLCASSLASGRGFTRYEQYFGPGTRLTVT.